The rows below give T cell receptor beta chains drawn from one sample of a study of T cell repertoires in aging, cancer and after chemotherapy. TCRdb reanalysed the multiplex PCR reads using MiXCR and keeps one entry per CDR3 protein. The sample lists about 2,300 distinct CDR3 sequences; under 35% were seen once. The sequencing input was blood. The receptors were gathered from a human donor with a solid tumor. Each CDR3 is given with its conserved first and last residue. Fields, in order: D gene, V gene, clone size, J gene, CDR3 length, CDR3 DNA, CDR3 protein. A D gene is named only where the DNA matches it firmly. Not all rows give a size; the values are once, few, many and, for expanded clones, a class.

NA	TRBV7-2	few	TRBJ1-2	13	TGTGCCAGCAGCCGTGAAACAGGGTACGGCTACACCTTC	CASSRETGYGYTF
NA	TRBV19	NA	TRBJ1-5	13	TGTGCCAGTAGCCCGTATAGCAATCAGCCCCAGCATTTT	CASSPYSNQPQHF
NA	TRBV20-1	NA	TRBJ1-2	14	TGCAGTGCTATGATCAGAGCGACTTACTATGGCTACACCTTC	CSAMIRATYYGYTF
NA	TRBV5-1	NA	TRBJ2-3	12	TGCGCCAGCAGCTTGGAGACAGATACGCAGTATTTT	CASSLETDTQYF
NA	TRBV7-6	medium-sized	TRBJ2-2	14	TGTGCCAGCAGCTTAGAGGGAGGCACCGGGGAGCTGTTTTTT	CASSLEGGTGELFF
TRBD2	TRBV7-4	NA	TRBJ2-1	15	TGTGCCAGCAGTCCCGTTGCAGGACTAGCTAATGAGCAGTTCTTC	CASSPVAGLANEQFF
NA	TRBV5-1	few	TRBJ1-2	15	TGCGCCAGCAGCTTGGGCTCTGGATTAGGTTATGGCTACACCTTC	CASSLGSGLGYGYTF
TRBD2	TRBV19	few	TRBJ2-3	18	TGTGCCAGTAGTATGTTCGGGGCTAGCGGGGGTGGGGCAGATACGCAGTATTTT	CASSMFGASGGGADTQYF
TRBD1	TRBV5-6	medium-sized	TRBJ2-3	15	TGTGCCAGCAGCTTGGCGACAGGGGGCACAGATACGCAGTATTTT	CASSLATGGTDTQYF
NA	TRBV29-1	large	TRBJ1-5	12	TGCAGCGTTGGGGGAACTGGTCAGCCCCAGCATTTT	CSVGGTGQPQHF
NA	TRBV5-5	medium-sized	TRBJ2-7	13	TGTGCCCTTCTCGAAACCTCACAATACGAGCAGTACTTC	CALLETSQYEQYF
NA	TRBV5-1	NA	TRBJ2-5	15	TGCGCCAGCAGCGAAAGGGGAGGCAGGGGAGAGACCCAGTACTTC	CASSERGGRGETQYF
NA	TRBV6-2/TRBV6-3	medium-sized	TRBJ2-7	15	TGTGCCAGCAGTTACAGCATAGAAGGCTACTACGAGCAGTACTTC	CASSYSIEGYYEQYF
NA	TRBV30	medium-sized	TRBJ1-4	17	TGTGCCTGGAGGGGTCGGGCCGAGACAGGAAGAAGGGAAAAACTGTTTTTT	CAWRGRAETGRREKLFF
TRBD2	TRBV27	medium-sized	TRBJ2-1	16	TGTGCCAGCAGTTCAACTAGCGGGAGTCGCCTCAATGAGCAGTTCTTC	CASSSTSGSRLNEQFF
NA	TRBV7-9	few	TRBJ2-3	12	TGTGCCAGCAGTCTAGAATCAGATACGCAGTATTTT	CASSLESDTQYF
NA	TRBV12-3/TRBV12-4	medium-sized	TRBJ2-6	16	TGTGCCAGCAGTTTAGACCTTTACTCTGGGGCCAACGTCCTGACTTTC	CASSLDLYSGANVLTF
NA	TRBV12-3/TRBV12-4	medium-sized	TRBJ2-5	15	TGTGCCAGCAGTCCCCAGGCTAGCATTCAAGAGACCCAGTACTTC	CASSPQASIQETQYF
NA	TRBV5-6	few	TRBJ1-1	16	TGTGCCAGCAGCCCGCAATTGGGCCGCTCGAACACTGAAGCTTTCTTT	CASSPQLGRSNTEAFF